This T cell receptor (beta chain) was sequenced for a study of T cells in Graves' hyperthyroidism and ophthalmopathy. V was cut by 3 bases and J by 0 bases, with 7 bases left in between. The CDR3 has 13 amino acids. Germline V gives CDR1 SGHKS, CDR2 YYEKEE (reference sequence). What was amplified from RNA transcripts were TCR beta CDR3 regions. The TCR CDR3 first-round RT-PCR relied on the HTBI primer set. Using its own MiXCR run on the multiplex PCR reads, TCRdb lists one record per CDR3 protein. The data show about 570,000 distinct CDR3 sequences, around 15% seen once. The PBMCs were taken from approximately 9.7 ml of fresh peripheral blood.

The chain recombines TRBV5-5 with TRBJ2-7; D call uncertain. The specimen sequenced was blood. This sequence originates from a woman aged 40 to 50 with Graves' hyperthyroidism. The CDR3 region is CASSWDFSYEQYF. CDR3 nucleotides: TGTGCCAGCAGCTGGGATTTCTCCTACGAGCAGTACTTC.